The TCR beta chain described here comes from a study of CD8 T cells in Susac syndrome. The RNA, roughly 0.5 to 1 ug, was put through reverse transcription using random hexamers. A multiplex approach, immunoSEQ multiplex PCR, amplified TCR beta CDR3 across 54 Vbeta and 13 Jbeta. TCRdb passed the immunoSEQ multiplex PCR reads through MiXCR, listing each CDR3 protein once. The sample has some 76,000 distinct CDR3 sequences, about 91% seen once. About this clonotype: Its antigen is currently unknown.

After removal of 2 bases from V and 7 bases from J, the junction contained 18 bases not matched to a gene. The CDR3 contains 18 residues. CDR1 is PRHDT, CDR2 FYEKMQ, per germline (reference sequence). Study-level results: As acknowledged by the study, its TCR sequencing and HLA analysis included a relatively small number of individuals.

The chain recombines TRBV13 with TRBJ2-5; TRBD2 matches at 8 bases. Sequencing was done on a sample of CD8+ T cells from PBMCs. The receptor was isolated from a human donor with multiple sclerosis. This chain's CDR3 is CASSLHGGGLPLGGTQYF. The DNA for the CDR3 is TGTGCCAGCAGCTTACATGGCGGGGGGCTTCCCTTAGGGGGGACCCAGTACTTC.